These 27 T cell receptor beta chains share one sample of origin, sequenced in a study of tissue T cells after allogeneic stem cell transplantation. Method: immunoSEQ multiplex PCR; TCRdb's copy keeps in-frame clones and lacks some. The data hold roughly 8,700 clones, with roughly 41% observed a single time. Time point here: mouse harvest day 7 after allogeneic transplant. The graft held 10^6 splenic CD5+ T cells and 10^7 T-cell-depleted bone marrow cells. Input material: gut tissue. These receptor sequences come from a female BALB/c mouse given C57BL/6 T cells with graft-versus-host disease after an allogeneic hematopoietic cell transplant.

Points on this clone: Genes here carry mouse names. The sequenced fragment ends 1 residue before the CDR3 boundary, so the rest is inferred from the germline J gene. This chain links TRBV13-2 with TRBJ1-5, with 9 bases identical to TRBD1. Trimming cost V 0 bases and J 2 bases; bases outside gene matches: 6. The germline CDR1 and CDR2 sequences are NNHNN and SYGAGS (reference sequence). The CDR3 extends over 17 amino acids. Incomplete CDR3 DNA: TGTGCCAGCGGTGATGCTCGGACAGGGGTCGACAACCAGGCTCCGCTT. Protein product: CASGDARTGVDNQAPL. The entire CDR3 protein is CASGDARTGVDNQAPLF.

This clone has a handful of counts. Mouse gene names and germline throughout. Read coverage stops 1 residue before the CDR3 terminus; the germline J gene supplies the remainder. V usage is TRBV12-1 and J usage is TRBJ1-2; the D is unclear. CDR3 length: 13 residues. V was shortened by 2 bases and J by 0 bases, with 6 bases between the two germline ends. Germline CDR1 SGHSN, CDR2 HYEKVE. The CDR3 protein is CASSQQTNSDYTF. The covered CDR3 bases are TGTGCCAGCTCTCAACAGACAAACTCCGACTACACC.

About this clone: Mouse gene names and germline throughout. CDR3 in amino acids: CASSLGGGINAEQFF. The sequenced part of the CDR3 DNA is TGTGCCAGCTCTCTCGGTGGGGGGATTAATGCTGAGCAGTTC. This chain joins TRBV12-2 and TRBJ2-1, with 7 positions matching TRBD2. The read stops 1 residue short of the end of the CDR3; the missing end is completed from the germline J gene. Germline V gene sequence: CDR1 SGHLS, CDR2 HYDKME. This CDR3 spans 15 amino acids. The V segment lost 0 bases and the J segment 5 bases; nucleotides outside the gene matches: 6. The full variable domain, with the rest looked up from reference TRBV12-2 and TRBJ2-1, is NSGVVQSPRYIIKGKGERSILKCIPISGHLSVAWYQQTQGQELKFFIQHYDKMERDKGNLPSRFSVQQFDDYHSEMNMSALELEDSAVYFCASSLGGGINAEQFFGPGTRLTVL.

Comment on this clone: Gene and germline names: mouse. Read coverage stops 1 residue before the CDR3 terminus; the germline J gene supplies the remainder. The chain uses TRBV26 and TRBJ2-7; 8 bases are a match to TRBD1. This CDR3 comprises 13 residues. The V gene's germline CDR1 is KGHPV and CDR2 FQNQEV (reference sequence). The ends lost 4 bases at V and 4 bases at J; junction bases unmatched: 3. CDR3 bases read: TGTGCCAGCAGTCGACAGGGGCCTTATGAACAGTAC. It translates to CASSRQGPYEQY. The entire CDR3 sequence reads CASSRQGPYEQYF.

This clone was seen a handful of times. Mouse gene names apply. The CDR3 end falls 1 residue outside the read, so it is completed with the germline J gene. The chain couples TRBV26 to TRBJ1-3, with D unclear. From germline, CDR1 is KGHPV and CDR2 FQNQEV (reference sequence). This CDR3 is built from 15 residues. The V end was cut by 2 bases, the J end by 0 bases, with 8 bases between. The CDR3 spells CASSLAGSSGNTLYF. CDR3 DNA, as far as it was read: TGTGCCAGCAGTCTGGCCGGGTCTTCTGGAAATACGCTCTAT.

As concerns this clone: The germline and genes are mouse ones. The read finishes 1 residue shy of the CDR3 end, and the germline J gene is used to complete it. The V and J genes are TRBV16 and TRBJ2-4; TRBD1 aligns across 8 bases. Germline lookup yields CDR1 SGHSA and CDR2 FRNQAP. This CDR3 comprises 14 residues. J was trimmed by 8 bases and V by 4 bases; bases with no gene match: 8. The CDR3 loop reads CASSSGQGEGTLYF. Partial CDR3 DNA: TGTGCAAGCAGCTCAGGACAGGGCGAGGGCACCTTGTAC.

This clone was detected only a few times. Germline and genes here are mouse. The read ends 1 residue shy of where the CDR3 ends; the end is completed using the germline J gene. The V call is TRBV5, the J call TRBJ2-3; TRBD1 matches at 8 bases. V was clipped by 5 bases and J by 3 bases; unmatched bases: 4. The CDR3 totals 14 residues. Per germline, CDR1 LGHNA and CDR2 YNLKQL (reference sequence). The sequenced CDR3 bases are TGTGCCAGCAGCAGACAGGGGTGGGCAGAAACGCTGTAT. Encoded protein: CASSRQGWAETLY. The full CDR3 sequence reads CASSRQGWAETLYF.

This clone showed up just a few times. These gene names are mouse names. The read ends 1 residue early relative to the CDR3; the germline J gene fills the gap. The gene calls are TRBV3 and TRBJ2-1, with 7 bases lining up with TRBD1. The V gene's germline CDR1 is SNHLY and CDR2 FYNGKV (reference sequence). This CDR3 comprises 15 residues. After removal of 5 bases from V and 1 base from J, the junction contained 5 bases not matched to a gene. This CDR3 is CASSPWDRNYAEQFF. The sequenced part of the CDR3 DNA is TGTGCCAGCAGCCCCTGGGACAGAAACTATGCTGAGCAGTTC. Using reference TRBV3 and TRBJ2-1 for the parts outside the CDR3, the full variable domain is GPKVLQIPSHQIIDMGQMVTLNCDPVSNHLYFYWYKQILGQQMEFLVNFYNGKVMEKSKLFKDQFSVERPDGSYFTLKIQPTALEDSAVYFCASSPWDRNYAEQFFGPGTRLTVL.

As regards this clone: Genes here carry mouse names. The read comes to an end 1 residue before the CDR3 does, leaving the germline J gene to fill in the end. Distinct nucleotide sequences in the sample also encode this CDR3. The V gene is TRBV26, the J gene TRBJ2-7; D is ambiguous. Germline V gene sequence: CDR1 KGHPV, CDR2 FQNQEV (reference sequence). This CDR3 has 13 residues. With 2 bases removed from V and 1 base from J, the gap between germline ends came to 6 bases. Here the CDR3 reads CASSLSGSYEQYF. The CDR3 DNA, read in part, is TGTGCCAGCAGTCTGAGTGGGTCCTATGAACAGTAC.

This clone came up once. Gene names and germline match the mouse. The read is 1 residue too short to cover the CDR3 end, so that end is filled in from the germline J gene. V gene TRBV23 combines with J gene TRBJ1-1. Germline loops: CDR1 KGHTA, CDR2 FQNQQP. CDR3 length: 13 amino acids. CDR3 loop: CSSSHGGNTEVFF. CDR3 DNA (partial): TGCTCCAGCAGTCATGGGGGGAACACAGAAGTCTTC.

This clone was seen only a few times. Gene names and germline refer to mouse. The CDR3 goes on 1 residue after the read ends, and that part is filled in from the germline J gene. The chain is built from TRBV13-1 and TRBJ2-1, with 12 nucleotides matching TRBD1. V lost 3 bases, J lost 10 bases, and 5 bases stayed unmatched. The CDR3 length is 14 residues. Germline V gene lookup returns CDR1 NSHNY and CDR2 SYGAGN. The sequenced CDR3 bases are TGTGCCAGCAGTGGACCGGGACAGGGGGCAGAGCAGTTC. Translating gives CASSGPGQGAEQF. The CDR3, in full, reads CASSGPGQGAEQFF.

Points on this clone: Here the gene names and germline are mouse. Coverage ceases 1 residue before the CDR3 finishes, and the germline J gene fills in the end. V and J are TRBV23 and TRBJ2-4; the D call of TRBD2 is as the table states it, not checked on the DNA. The CDR3 runs 14 residues. Looked up from germline, CDR1 is KGHTA and CDR2 is FQNQQP. The CDR3 bases that were read are TGCTCCAGCAGGCCGACTGGGGGGGAAAACACCTTGTAC. This translates into CSSRPTGGENTLY. The entire CDR3 sequence reads CSSRPTGGENTLYF.

On this clone: Any gene name here is a mouse gene name. Read coverage stops 1 residue before the CDR3 terminus; the germline J gene supplies the remainder. The J gene is TRBJ2-4, the V gene TRBV13-3, with unresolved D. This CDR3 has 13 amino acids. Looked up from germline, CDR1 is NNHDY and CDR2 is SYVADS. Trimming removed 2 bases from V and 2 bases from J, with 6 bases in between. CDR3 residues: CASSEPDQNTLYF. The sequenced CDR3 bases are TGTGCCAGCAGTGAGCCAGATCAAAACACCTTGTAC.

This clone was counted between two and nine times. Gene names denote mouse genes. The CDR3 end falls 1 residue outside the read, so it is completed with the germline J gene. The chain has TRBV23 and TRBJ1-1. The germline V gene encodes CDR1 KGHTA and CDR2 FQNQQP. The CDR3 spans 13 residues. The CDR3 here is CSSSQRPNTEVFF. The covered CDR3 bases are TGCTCCAGCAGTCAAAGACCAAACACAGAAGTCTTC.

This clone was found a few times. Each gene name is a mouse one. The CDR3 end is not reached by the read, which stops 1 residue before it; the germline J gene fills it in. V usage is TRBV3 and J usage is TRBJ1-4; D gene uncertain. Trimming pared 4 bases from V and 0 bases from J, leaving 12 bases between. The CDR3 totals 16 residues. CDR1 is SNHLY, CDR2 FYNGKV, per germline (reference sequence). The CDR3 spells CASSSSPKISNERLFF. CDR3 bases read: TGTGCCAGCAGCTCTAGCCCTAAAATTTCCAACGAAAGATTATTT.

On this clone: Each gene name is a mouse one. The sequenced part of the CDR3 DNA is TGTGCCAGCAGTATCGGACTGGGGGGGCGTGAACAGTAC. Amino acid sequence: CASSIGLGGREQY. The CDR3 in full is CASSIGLGGREQYF. The rearrangement joins TRBV19 to TRBJ2-7; TRBD2 matches 13 bases. The read ends 1 residue early relative to the CDR3; the germline J gene fills the gap. Losses at the gene ends were 2 bases for V and 6 bases for J; bases not matched to a gene: 2. Germline V lookup: CDR1 FNHDT, CDR2 SITEND (reference sequence). The CDR3 length is 14 residues. The variable domain in full, completed from reference TRBV19 and TRBJ2-7, reads GGIITQTPKFLIGQEGQKLTLKCQQNFNHDTMYWYRQDSGKGLRLIYYSITENDLQKGDLSEGYDASREKKSSFSLTVTSAQKNEMAVFLCASSIGLGGREQYFGPGTRLTVL.

There are a few counts of this clone. The gene names here belong to mouse. The read gets to within 1 residue of the CDR3 end, and the germline J gene fills in the rest. The chain links TRBV26 to TRBJ2-7; TRBD2 agrees at 10 bases. CDR3 length: 14 amino acids. Germline V gene data show CDR1 as KGHPV and CDR2 as FQNQEV (reference sequence). J was trimmed by 4 bases and V by 3 bases; bases with no gene match: 3. Incomplete CDR3 DNA: TGTGCCAGCAGTCTAGGGGGACTGGGGTATGAACAGTAC. Its translation is CASSLGGLGYEQY. Given in full, the CDR3 is CASSLGGLGYEQYF. The full variable domain, in which reference TRBV26 and TRBJ2-7 provide the parts outside the CDR3, is NSKVIQTPRYLVKGQGQKAKMRCIPEKGHPVVFWYQQNKNNEFKFLINFQNQEVLQQIDMTEKRFSAECPSNSPCSLEIQSSEAGDSALYLCASSLGGLGYEQYFGPGTRLTVL.

This clone appeared a few times. Gene names denote mouse genes. The read terminates 1 residue ahead of where the CDR3 ends, so the germline J gene completes it. This chain links TRBV1 with TRBJ1-3, with a weak D call TRBD1 (5 bases). The CDR3 is made up of 14 amino acids. Trimming pared 4 bases from V and 0 bases from J, leaving 7 bases between. The germline V gene encodes CDR1 NSQYPW and CDR2 LRSPGD (reference sequence). The CDR3 DNA, read in part, is TGCACCTGCAGTGGGACACATTCTGGAAATACGCTCTAT. Translating it yields CTCSGTHSGNTLY. The full CDR3 reads CTCSGTHSGNTLYF.

A word on this clone: Gene names denote mouse genes. The read finishes 1 residue shy of the CDR3 end, and the germline J gene is used to complete it. The J gene is TRBJ2-7, the V gene TRBV12-2, with 8 bases matching TRBD2. The CDR3 contains 16 residues. V lost 2 bases, J lost 0 bases, and 8 bases stayed unmatched. The germline CDR1 and CDR2 sequences are SGHLS and HYDKME. CDR3 region: CASSPHWGTSSYEQYF. The covered CDR3 bases are TGTGCCAGCTCTCCCCACTGGGGGACGAGCTCCTATGAACAGTAC. The full variable domain, in which reference TRBV12-2 and TRBJ2-7 provide the parts outside the CDR3, is NSGVVQSPRYIIKGKGERSILKCIPISGHLSVAWYQQTQGQELKFFIQHYDKMERDKGNLPSRFSVQQFDDYHSEMNMSALELEDSAVYFCASSPHWGTSSYEQYFGPGTRLTVL.

This clone was seen more than once but under ten times. Gene names and germline refer to mouse. The missing CDR3 end, 1 residue past where the read stops, is filled in from the germline J gene. The V gene is TRBV16, the J gene TRBJ1-3, with D uncertain. The length of the CDR3 is 14 residues. The V end was cut by 1 base, the J end by 0 bases, with 4 bases between. The V gene's germline CDR1 is SGHSA and CDR2 FRNQAP. CDR3: CASSLVVSGNTLYF. Incomplete CDR3 DNA: TGTGCAAGCAGCTTAGTAGTTTCTGGAAATACGCTCTAT. Supplemented by reference TRBV16 and TRBJ1-3, the full variable domain reads NAGVIQTPRHKVTGKGQEATLWCEPISGHSAVFWYRQTIVQGLEFLTYFRNQAPIDDSGMPKERFSAQMPNQSHSTLKIQSTQPQDSAVYLCASSLVVSGNTLYFGEGSRLIVV.

In its sample, this clone was seen a few times. Any gene name here is a mouse gene name. The CDR3 is cut off 1 residue early in the read; its end comes from the germline J gene. The V gene is TRBV16, the J gene TRBJ1-2; tentative D call: TRBD1 (6 bases). V was cut by 0 bases and J by 0 bases, with 11 bases left in between. The CDR3 is made up of 16 amino acids. The germline V gene encodes CDR1 SGHSA and CDR2 FRNQAP. The CDR3 DNA, read in part, is TGTGCAAGCAGCTTAGAGGGGGCAGGTCCAAACTCCGACTACACC. Residues: CASSLEGAGPNSDYT. The whole CDR3 region reads CASSLEGAGPNSDYTF. Together with reference TRBV16 and TRBJ1-2, the CDR3 gives the full variable domain: NAGVIQTPRHKVTGKGQEATLWCEPISGHSAVFWYRQTIVQGLEFLTYFRNQAPIDDSGMPKERFSAQMPNQSHSTLKIQSTQPQDSAVYLCASSLEGAGPNSDYTFGSGTRLLVI.

Comment on this clone: The gene symbols are mouse symbols. The DNA ends 1 residue before the CDR3 does, and the rest of the CDR3 is filled in from the germline J gene. The chain joins TRBV19 to TRBJ2-5; D possibly corresponds to TRBD1 (6 bases). V gave up 1 base and J gave up 5 bases, with 11 bases separating them. This CDR3 comprises 14 residues. The germline V gene encodes CDR1 FNHDT and CDR2 SITEND (reference sequence). CDR3 residues: CASSIRQGRDTQYF. CDR3 DNA (partial): TGTGCCAGCAGTATAAGGCAGGGGAGAGACACCCAGTAC.

A note on this clone: Each gene name is a mouse one. The read comes to an end 1 residue before the CDR3 does, leaving the germline J gene to fill in the end. The chain carries TRBV1 and TRBJ1-2; a weak D match, TRBD1 (6 bases). With 0 bases removed from V and 6 bases from J, the gap between germline ends came to 11 bases. The CDR3 totals 14 residues. Germline CDR1 and CDR2: NSQYPW and LRSPGD (reference sequence). The CDR3 loop is CTCSADMGGPDYTF. The covered CDR3 bases are TGCACCTGCAGTGCAGATATGGGGGGCCCCGACTACACC.

Notes on this clone: Mouse names are used for the genes. The read terminates 1 residue ahead of where the CDR3 ends, so the germline J gene completes it. The chain combines TRBV23 with TRBJ1-2; the table's D call, TRBD1, was not checked against the DNA. The CDR3 is made up of 15 amino acids. CDR1 and CDR2 from the germline V gene are KGHTA and FQNQQP. The CDR3 DNA, read in part, is TGCTCCAGCAGTCAATCTCCGACAGCAAACTCCGACTACACC. Translation gives CSSSQSPTANSDYT. The whole CDR3 sequence reads CSSSQSPTANSDYTF.

This clone showed up just a few times. Gene and germline names: mouse. The observed sequence ends 1 residue before the CDR3 terminus, with the missing tail filled in from the germline J gene. The chain uses TRBV26 and TRBJ1-1, with D maybe TRBD1 (6 bases). Trimming removed 3 bases from V and 4 bases from J, with 9 bases in between. Germline CDR1 KGHPV, CDR2 FQNQEV (reference sequence). The length of the CDR3 is 13 residues. CDR3 bases read: TGTGCCAGCAGTCTTCGACAGGCCACAGAAGTCTTC. This gives the protein CASSLRQATEVF. The full CDR3 protein is CASSLRQATEVFF.

Turning to this clone: Mouse names are used for the genes. The read finishes 1 residue shy of the CDR3 end, and the germline J gene is used to complete it. V is TRBV17 and J is TRBJ2-5; 13 nucleotides line up with TRBD2. The germline V gene encodes CDR1 MNHDT and CDR2 YYDKIL. The CDR3 runs 16 residues. Germline trimming cut 6 bases from V and 1 base from J; bases unmatched to any gene: 4. Incomplete CDR3 DNA: TGTGCTAGCAGAGGGGACTGGGGGGGGGACCAAGACACCCAGTAC. Translating gives CASRGDWGGDQDTQY. The full-length CDR3 reads as CASRGDWGGDQDTQYF.

A remark on this clone: Just one base apart from a much larger clone, this may be a read error. Genes and germline are mouse. Coverage ceases 1 residue before the CDR3 finishes, and the germline J gene fills in the end. This rearrangement joins TRBV26 to TRBJ2-7; TRBD1 aligns across 7 bases. Losses at the gene ends were 3 bases for V and 4 bases for J; bases not matched to a gene: 3. The germline V gene has CDR1 KGHPV and CDR2 FQNQEV (reference sequence). CDR3 length: 13 residues. Partial CDR3 DNA: TGTGCCAGCAGTCTCCAGGGGGTTTATGAACAGTAC. It encodes CASSLQGVYEQY. The entire CDR3 protein is CASSLQGVYEQYF.